The source of this TCR beta chain is a study of T cell repertoires in cytomegalovirus infection. Study context: The public TCR beta signatures pointed to both CMV infection and matching HLA type. Points from the study as a whole: Pooled public TCR beta family frequency picked out CMV carriers with the relevant HLA. CMV-specific TCR beta clonotypes restricted by HLA-C dominated the ex vivo response.

With 7 bases removed from V and 0 bases from J, the gap between germline ends came to 15 bases. The CDR3 consists of 16 residues. This clonotype was counted ten times or more. As yet, its antigen is unknown. Using its own MiXCR run on the reads, TCRdb lists one record per CDR3 protein. The repertoire consists of hundreds of thousands of distinct CDR3 sequences, with approximately 6.7% occurring once and the leading ten covering around 6.5%. The sequence was obtained from a human donor in good health (CMV status not recorded). Some clones in this sample may be carry-over from other donors' samples. The sequencing sample was made of PBMCs. The rearrangement uses TRBV12-3 or TRBV12-4 and TRBJ1-4; D unclear. CDR3 nucleotides: TGTGCCAGCACCCCGGCGGGCCGTGCAACTAATGAAAAACTGTTTTTT. Its translation is CASTPAGRATNEKLFF.